Listed below are T cell receptor beta chains from one sample, sequenced in a study of T cells after yellow fever vaccination. Via MiXCR, TCRdb re-called the 5' RACE reads, giving one row per CDR3 protein. This sample has 120,000 or so distinct CDR3 sequences, with 12% to 15% found just once. The source was CD8+ T cells sorted from PBMCs, collected 5 days after the yellow fever booster vaccination. The receptors derive from a man aged 18 to 30 who received the YFV17D yellow fever vaccine. Each CDR3 is given without its conserved first and last residue.

j_call v_call cdr3_aa
TRBJ2-3 TRBV14 ASSQGGLSTDTQY
TRBJ2-1 TRBV7-6 ASSLGGQGIWANEQF
TRBJ2-4 TRBV19 ASSKQPDRGEGAAKNIQY
TRBJ2-5 TRBV9 ASSVANSQETQY
TRBJ2-7 TRBV20-1 SASGVTYYEQY
TRBJ2-1 TRBV5-1 ASSDGLAATNEQF
TRBJ1-5 TRBV28 ASSLGHYSNQPQH
TRBJ2-5 TRBV12-3/TRBV12-4 ASTAARGSETQY
TRBJ2-7 TRBV6-2/TRBV6-3 ASRKGLAESYEQY
TRBJ2-3 TRBV7-8 ASTPPGWRGGLVDTQY
TRBJ2-4 TRBV5-1 ASSCSGSWLDKNIQY
TRBJ2-7 TRBV12-3/TRBV12-4 ASSFPGTLYEQY
TRBJ2-7 TRBV7-2 ASSLDPGTYYEQY
TRBJ2-2 TRBV29-1 SVEERETGELF
TRBJ2-3 TRBV11-2 ASSTQTSGSTDTQY
TRBJ2-3 TRBV3-1 ASSPIAGTSTDTQY
TRBJ2-3 TRBV19 ASSILGISTDTQY
TRBJ1-1 TRBV27 ASSWGGANTEAF
TRBJ1-2 TRBV29-1 SVKTPGPNGYT
TRBJ2-3 TRBV7-9 ASSFLQVIGDTQY
TRBJ2-1 TRBV6-2/TRBV6-3 ASSYPPGPRSSYNEQF
TRBJ1-5 TRBV13 ASSLRLGQPQH
TRBJ1-1 TRBV2 ASSSYMNTEAF
TRBJ1-5 TRBV4-3 ASSLGRGVNQPQH
TRBJ2-5 TRBV7-2 ASSTRQGGGETQY
TRBJ2-2 TRBV7-9 ASRRGGPGELF
TRBJ2-1 TRBV5-6 ASPPGQHNEQF